One T cell receptor beta chain is described in this entry. Its antigen is unidentified. This record belongs to a study of CD8+ T cells in alopecia areata. Study-level findings and limits: Besides other cells, scalp samples also yield sequences of resident alphabeta T cells from normal skin.

After isolation, RNA underwent reverse transcription to generate cDNA as the sequencing template. Assay used: immunoSEQ multiplex PCR; TCRdb lists only in-frame clones, some missing. The repertoire holds over 60,000 clones, with 40% to 55% as singletons. The CDR3 has 14 residues. Germline CDR1 SQVTM, CDR2 ANQGSEA. Trimming took 4 bases from V and 4 from J, leaving 16 bases between them. Treatment here: oral pan-JAK inhibitor, 5-10 mg twice daily. This chain joins TRBV29-1 and TRBJ2-5; a possible D gene is TRBD1 (6 bases). This receptor was identified in a human donor with alopecia areata. Sequencing was performed on CD8+ T cells sorted from blood, taken at approximately week 39, from a patient treated with tofacitinib. This CDR3 reads CSVVKTGLGETQYF. CDR3 DNA sequence: TGCAGCGTTGTGAAGACAGGATTGGGAGAGACCCAGTACTTC. The full variable domain, completed using reference TRBV29-1 and TRBJ2-5, is SAVISQKPSRDICQRGTSLTIQCQVDSQVTMMFWYRQQPGQSLTLIATANQGSEATYESGFVIDKFPISRPNLTFSTLTVSNMSPEDSSIYLCSVVKTGLGETQYFGPGTRLLVL.